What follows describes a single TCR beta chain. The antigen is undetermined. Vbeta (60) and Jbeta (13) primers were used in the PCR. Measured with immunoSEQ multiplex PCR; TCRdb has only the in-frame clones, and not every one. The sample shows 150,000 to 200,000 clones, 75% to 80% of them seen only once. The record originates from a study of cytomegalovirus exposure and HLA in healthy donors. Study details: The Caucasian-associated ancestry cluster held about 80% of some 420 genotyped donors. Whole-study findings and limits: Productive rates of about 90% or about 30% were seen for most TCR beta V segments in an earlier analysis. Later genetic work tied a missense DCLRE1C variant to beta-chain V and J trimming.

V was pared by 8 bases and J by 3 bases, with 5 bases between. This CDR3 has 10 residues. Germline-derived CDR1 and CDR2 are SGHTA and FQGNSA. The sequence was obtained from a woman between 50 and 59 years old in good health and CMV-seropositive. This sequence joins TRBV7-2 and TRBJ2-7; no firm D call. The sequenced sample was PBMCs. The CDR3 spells CASGIYEQYF. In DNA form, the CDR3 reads TGTGCCAGCGGCATCTACGAGCAGTACTTC.